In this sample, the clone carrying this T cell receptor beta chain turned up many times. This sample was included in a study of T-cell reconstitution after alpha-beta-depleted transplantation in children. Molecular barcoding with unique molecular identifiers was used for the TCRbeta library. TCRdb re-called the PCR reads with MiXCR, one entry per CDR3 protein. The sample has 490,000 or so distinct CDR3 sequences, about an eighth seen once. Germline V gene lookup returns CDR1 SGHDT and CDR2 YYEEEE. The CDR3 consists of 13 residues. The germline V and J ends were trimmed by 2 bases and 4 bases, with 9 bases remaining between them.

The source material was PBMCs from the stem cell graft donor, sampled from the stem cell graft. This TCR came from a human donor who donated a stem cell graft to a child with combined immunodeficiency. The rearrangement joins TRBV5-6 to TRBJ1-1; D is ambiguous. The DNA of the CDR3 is TGTGCCAGCAGCTTCGTCCGGGGCACTGAAGCTTTCTTT. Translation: CASSFVRGTEAFF.